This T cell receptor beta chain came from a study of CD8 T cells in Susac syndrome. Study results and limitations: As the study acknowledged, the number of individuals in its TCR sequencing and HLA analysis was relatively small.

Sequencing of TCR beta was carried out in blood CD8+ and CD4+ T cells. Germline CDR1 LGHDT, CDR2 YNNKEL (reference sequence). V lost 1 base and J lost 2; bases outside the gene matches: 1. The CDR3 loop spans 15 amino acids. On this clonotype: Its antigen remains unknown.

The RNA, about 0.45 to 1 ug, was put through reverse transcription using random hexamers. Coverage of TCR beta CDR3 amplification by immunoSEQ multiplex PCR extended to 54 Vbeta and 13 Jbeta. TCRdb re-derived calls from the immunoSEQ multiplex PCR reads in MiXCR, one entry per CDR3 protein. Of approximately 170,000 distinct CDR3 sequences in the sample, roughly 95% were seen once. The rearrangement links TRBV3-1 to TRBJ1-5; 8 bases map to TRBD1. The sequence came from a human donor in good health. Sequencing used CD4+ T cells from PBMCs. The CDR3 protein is CASSQGTGRNQPQHF. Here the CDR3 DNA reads TGTGCCAGCAGCCAAGGGACAGGGCGCAATCAGCCCCAGCATTTT.